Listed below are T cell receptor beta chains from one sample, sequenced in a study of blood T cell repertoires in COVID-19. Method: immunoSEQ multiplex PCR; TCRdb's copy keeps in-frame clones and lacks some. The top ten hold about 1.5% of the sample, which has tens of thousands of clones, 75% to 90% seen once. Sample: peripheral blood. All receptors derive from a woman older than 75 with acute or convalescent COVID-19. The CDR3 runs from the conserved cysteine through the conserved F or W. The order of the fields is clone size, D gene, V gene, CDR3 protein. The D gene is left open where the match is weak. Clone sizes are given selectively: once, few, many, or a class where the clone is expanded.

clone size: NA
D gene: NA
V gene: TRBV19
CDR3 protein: CASSIGFLGTRMYQETQYF

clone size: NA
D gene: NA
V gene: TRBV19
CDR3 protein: CASSSQGGLEQFF

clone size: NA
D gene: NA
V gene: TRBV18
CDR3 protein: CASSPMAEETQYF

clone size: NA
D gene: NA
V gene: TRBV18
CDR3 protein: CASSLTGQPQHF

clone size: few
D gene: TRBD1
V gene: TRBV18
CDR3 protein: CASSIRDRTGELFF

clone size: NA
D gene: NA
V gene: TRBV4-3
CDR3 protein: CASSQDRAGGQPQHF

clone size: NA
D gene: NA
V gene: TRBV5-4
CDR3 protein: CASSAQGTNYGYTF

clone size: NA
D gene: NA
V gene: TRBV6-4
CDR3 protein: CASSERPEGGYEQYF

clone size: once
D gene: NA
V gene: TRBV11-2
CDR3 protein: CASSPGGYNEQFF

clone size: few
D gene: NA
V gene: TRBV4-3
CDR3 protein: CASSQEYRVQETQYF

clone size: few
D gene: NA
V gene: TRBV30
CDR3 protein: CASSPGIGRNQPQHF

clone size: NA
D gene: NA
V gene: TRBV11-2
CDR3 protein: CASSLAGRGAHEQYF

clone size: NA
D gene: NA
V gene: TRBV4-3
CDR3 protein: CASSQDLWGGSATNEKLFF

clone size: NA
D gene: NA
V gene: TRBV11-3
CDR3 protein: CASSTGLYNEQFF

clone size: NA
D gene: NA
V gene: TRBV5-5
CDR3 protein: CASSLAEALGEKLFF

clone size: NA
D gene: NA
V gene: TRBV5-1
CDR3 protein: CASSLGHGANTEAFF

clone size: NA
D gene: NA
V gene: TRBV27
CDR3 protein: CASSFSLQASTEAFF

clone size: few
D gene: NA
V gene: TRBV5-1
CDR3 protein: CASSWAGGPDTEAFF

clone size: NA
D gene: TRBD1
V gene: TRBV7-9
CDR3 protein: CASSLGWTGGGYVQETQYF

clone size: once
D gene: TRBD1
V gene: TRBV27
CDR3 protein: CASIRSLPDRLNQPQHF

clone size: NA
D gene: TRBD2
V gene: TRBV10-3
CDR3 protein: CAISDRDTRGGEQFF

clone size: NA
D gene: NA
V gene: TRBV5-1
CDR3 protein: CASSFDRKTEAFF

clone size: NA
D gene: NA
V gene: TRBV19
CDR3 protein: CASRAQWNTGELFF

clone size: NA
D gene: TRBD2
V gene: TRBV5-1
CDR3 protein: CASSHEAGGPKGQYF

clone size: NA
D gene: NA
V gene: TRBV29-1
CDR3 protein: CSAKEGYEQYF

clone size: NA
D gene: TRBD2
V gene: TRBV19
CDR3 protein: CASSTRPYSAGGRSGTHEQFF

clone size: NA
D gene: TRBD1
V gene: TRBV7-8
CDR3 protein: CASSLARGTGYGYTF

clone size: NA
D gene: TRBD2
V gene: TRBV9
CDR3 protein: CASSGLAGIQETQYF

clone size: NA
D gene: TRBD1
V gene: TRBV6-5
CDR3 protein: CASTPLRQGAHEQFF

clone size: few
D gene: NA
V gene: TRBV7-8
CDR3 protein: CASSSQSTNEKLFF

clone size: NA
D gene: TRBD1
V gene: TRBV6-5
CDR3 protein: CASRVTGGPNYEQYF

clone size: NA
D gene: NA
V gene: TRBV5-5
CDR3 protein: CASSFSGTYEQYF

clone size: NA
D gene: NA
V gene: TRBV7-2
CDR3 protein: CASSLEGDGYTF

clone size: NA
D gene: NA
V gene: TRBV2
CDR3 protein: CASSEQGTDTQYF

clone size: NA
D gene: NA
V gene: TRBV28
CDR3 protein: CASSLPSKNIQYF

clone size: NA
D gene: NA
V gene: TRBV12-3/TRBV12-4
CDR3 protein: CASSFEAGELFF

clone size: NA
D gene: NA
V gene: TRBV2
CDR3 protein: CASSEDRTSTDTQYF

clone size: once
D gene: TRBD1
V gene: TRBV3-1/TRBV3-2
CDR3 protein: CASSPQGQAVINEQFF

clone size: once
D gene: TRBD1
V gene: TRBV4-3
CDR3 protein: CASSPNPGQSNSPLHF

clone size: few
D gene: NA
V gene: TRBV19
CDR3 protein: CASSIGRGGATEAFF

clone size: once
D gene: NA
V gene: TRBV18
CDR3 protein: CASSLTSNYEQYF

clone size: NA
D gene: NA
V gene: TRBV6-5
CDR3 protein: CASMGSSGNTIYF

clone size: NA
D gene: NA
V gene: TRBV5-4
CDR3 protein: CASSLNGLFSYNEQFF

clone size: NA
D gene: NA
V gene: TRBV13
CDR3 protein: CASSLGHRASSTDTQYF

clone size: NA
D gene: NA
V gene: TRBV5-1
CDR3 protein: CASSLASGYYNEQFF

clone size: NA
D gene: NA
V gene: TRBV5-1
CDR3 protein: CASSPRERGEETQYF

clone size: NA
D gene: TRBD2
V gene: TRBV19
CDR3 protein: CASRDSGRGTDTQYF

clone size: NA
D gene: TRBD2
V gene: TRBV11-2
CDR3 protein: CASSSLAGGLEQYF

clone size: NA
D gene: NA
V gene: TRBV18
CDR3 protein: CASSPPPRGNTEAFF

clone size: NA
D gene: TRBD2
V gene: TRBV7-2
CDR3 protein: CASSPRLAGVEQFF

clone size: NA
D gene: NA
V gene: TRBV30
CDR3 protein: CAWSSPPGTYEQYF

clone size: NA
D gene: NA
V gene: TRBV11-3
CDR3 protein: CASSAGINEQYF

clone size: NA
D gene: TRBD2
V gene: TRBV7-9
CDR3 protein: CASSERTSGDYEQYF

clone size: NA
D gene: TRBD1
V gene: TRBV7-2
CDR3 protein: CASRIDRGNYEQYF

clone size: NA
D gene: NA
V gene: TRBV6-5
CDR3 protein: CASGGVGTEAFF